These 8 T cell receptor beta chains came from one sample sequenced in a study of T cell repertoires in cytomegalovirus infection. TCRdb re-called the reads with MiXCR, one entry per CDR3 protein. The table shows approximately 630,000 distinct CDR3 sequences, with 24% occurring only once. The sample comprised CD8+ T cells from PBMCs. These receptors came from a human donor in good health (CMV status not recorded). Some clones in this sample may be carry-over from other donors' samples.

This clonotype has ten or more counts. The CDR3 sequence is CASSSVGETEAFF. The CDR3 DNA sequence: TGTGCCAGCAGCTCTGTCGGGGAGACTGAAGCTTTCTTT. The J gene is TRBJ1-1, the V gene TRBV7-3; D remains unclear. V shed 4 bases and J shed 5 bases, with 11 bases lying between them. The CDR3 is 13 amino acids. The germline CDR1 and CDR2 sequences are SGHTA and FQGTGA.

At least ten counts were recorded for this clonotype. V is TRBV4-2 and J is TRBJ2-7; 9 bases line up with TRBD2. The germline gives CDR1 LGHNA, CDR2 YNFKEQ. There are 15 residues in the CDR3. With V trimmed by 0 bases and J by 3 bases, 3 bases remained unmatched. CDR3: CASSQDETSGYEQYF. The CDR3 DNA follows: TGTGCCAGCAGCCAAGATGAGACTAGCGGCTACGAGCAGTACTTC.

The V gene is TRBV28, the J gene TRBJ2-7, with TRBD1 identical over 9 bases. The CDR3 totals 15 residues. Germline CDR1 reads MDHEN; CDR2 reads SYDVKM. With 6 bases clipped from V and 2 bases from J, the junction kept 8 bases outside the gene matches. CDR3: CASSFGTGNPYEQYV. Written as DNA, the CDR3 is TGTGCCAGCAGCTTCGGGACAGGGAACCCCTACGAGCAGTACGTC.

In its sample, this clonotype was seen many times. This chain uses TRBV7-2 with TRBJ1-5, with 8 bases matching TRBD1. The CDR3 totals 15 residues. Losses at the gene ends were 4 bases for V and 6 bases for J; bases not matched to a gene: 8. Germline V lookup: CDR1 SGHTA, CDR2 FQGNSA. The DNA for the CDR3 is TGTGCCAGCAGCTCCCGGACAGGGTCTACTCAGCCCCAGCATTTT. It specifies CASSSRTGSTQPQHF.

The genes are TRBV28 and TRBJ2-3, with D tentatively TRBD1 or TRBD2 (5 bases each). V was clipped by 6 bases and J by 1 base, with 17 bases between them. The CDR3 length is 16 residues. CDR1 MDHEN and CDR2 SYDVKM come from the germline V gene. The CDR3 is CASRQLRDAGTDTQYF. DNA for the CDR3: TGTGCCAGCAGACAGCTTCGGGACGCCGGCACAGATACGCAGTATTTT.

The J gene is TRBJ2-1, the V gene TRBV29-1; the D call may be TRBD1 or TRBD2 (5 bases each). Germline lookup yields CDR1 SQVTM and CDR2 ANQGSEA. Trimming shortened V by 3 bases and J by 2 bases, and 11 bases separated the two germline ends. The CDR3 runs to 14 residues. The CDR3 bases are TGCAGCGTTGATTCAGGGAGCCCCTACAATGAGCAGTTCTTC. Translating gives CSVDSGSPYNEQFF.

This clonotype showed up many times. One end of the junction fails to match germline, which may point to a read error. The chain uses TRBV7-8 and TRBJ2-1; 7 bases match TRBD2. Germline loops: CDR1 SGHVS, CDR2 FQNEAQ. This CDR3 contains 11 residues. In DNA, the CDR3 is TGTGCCAGCAGCTTACCGGGGGGAACCGTCTTC. Protein: CASSLPGGTVF.

This clonotype was seen repeatedly, ten times or more. The V gene is TRBV7-9, the J gene TRBJ2-1, with TRBD2 identical over 10 bases. This CDR3 contains 15 residues. J gave up 0 bases and V 6 bases, and 2 bases lay outside the gene matches. The germline gives CDR1 SEHNR, CDR2 FQNEAQ (reference sequence). In nucleotides, the CDR3 is TGTGCCAGCAGAAGCGGGGGGGCCTCCTACAATGAGCAGTTCTTC. This translates into CASRSGGASYNEQFF.